Shown below are 9 T cell receptor beta chains from a single sample sequenced in a study of T cells in Graves' hyperthyroidism and ophthalmopathy. RNA transcripts yielded amplified TCR beta CDR3 regions. During a first-round RT-PCR of the TCR CDR3, the HTBI primer set was used. TCRdb re-derived calls from the multiplex PCR reads in MiXCR, one entry per CDR3 protein. The sample lists hundreds of thousands of distinct CDR3 sequences, approximately 14% occurring once. Material: blood. These receptors all stem from a woman aged 18-29 years with Graves' hyperthyroidism.

This rearrangement joins TRBV12-3 or TRBV12-4 to TRBJ1-3; D call uncertain. The CDR3 is made up of 11 amino acids. Deletions cut 11 bases from V and 4 bases from J, with 9 bases between. The CDR3 spells CAVPNGNTIYF. CDR3 bases: TGTGCCGTCCCGAACGGAAACACCATATATTTT.

This clonotype was seen ten or more times. The chain employs TRBV30 and TRBJ2-2; no clear D. The CDR3 spans 11 residues. The V end lost 5 bases, the J end lost 6 bases, and 7 bases lay between the germline ends. Germline V gene data show CDR1 as GTSNPN and CDR2 as SVGIG (reference sequence). DNA for the CDR3: TGTGCCTGGGGGGATGCCGGGGAGCTGTTTTTT. It codes for CAWGDAGELFF.

Many counts were recorded for this clonotype. The rearrangement uses TRBV29-1 and TRBJ1-6; maybe TRBD1 (6 bases). There are 13 residues in the CDR3. V was cut by 6 bases and J by 10 bases, with 16 bases left in between. Germline V gives CDR1 SQVTM, CDR2 ANQGSEA. The DNA for the CDR3 is TGCAGCGTCGCCCGGACAGTGGAGTCACCCCTCCACTTT. Translating gives CSVARTVESPLHF.

This chain links TRBV9 with TRBJ2-7; tentative D call: TRBD2 (5 bases). Trimming took 2 bases from V and 5 from J, leaving 14 bases between them. This CDR3 spans 14 amino acids. Germline assignment: CDR1 SGDLS and CDR2 YYNGEE. Written as DNA, the CDR3 is TGTGCCAGCAGCGTGGGAGACTCCCGGAACGAGCAGTACTTC. Protein: CASSVGDSRNEQYF. The entire variable domain, with the rest obtained from reference TRBV9 and TRBJ2-7, is as follows: DSGVTQTPKHLITATGQRVTLRCSPRSGDLSVYWYQQSLDQGLQFLIQYYNGEERAKGNILERFSAQQFPDLHSELNLSSLELGDSALYFCASSVGDSRNEQYFGPGTRLTVT.

This clonotype was counted at least ten times. The rearrangement joins TRBV2 to TRBJ2-1; TRBD1 aligns across 11 bases. This CDR3 spans 15 amino acids. V trimming: 7 bases; J trimming: 1 base; junction bases outside the gene matches: 3. CDR1 and CDR2 (germline): SNHLY, FYNNEI. CDR3 residues: CASIGQGASYNEQFF. In DNA, the CDR3 is TGTGCCAGCATCGGACAGGGGGCTTCCTACAATGAGCAGTTCTTC.

The chain recombines TRBV4-2 with TRBJ1-4, with a tentative D call TRBD1 (5 bases). The V and J ends lost 6 bases and 3 bases respectively, with 14 bases between them. This CDR3 region has 15 residues. The germline V gene has CDR1 LGHNA and CDR2 YNFKEQ. The CDR3 nucleotides are TGTGCCAGCAGTCGCAGCGACAGCCCTAATGAAAAACTGTTTTTT. This sequence encodes CASSRSDSPNEKLFF.

A few counts support this clonotype. J is TRBJ2-4 and V is TRBV19; 9 bases are shared with TRBD1. V was pared by 3 bases and J by 2 bases, with 2 bases of the junction left unmatched. The CDR3 is 15 amino acids. The germline CDR1 and CDR2 sequences are LNHDA and SQIVND (reference sequence). The DNA for the CDR3 is TGTGCCAGTAGTATGGACAGGGGCCCCAAAAACATTCAGTACTTC. This codes for CASSMDRGPKNIQYF.

This clonotype was detected many times. The chain couples TRBV20-1 to TRBJ1-6; D possibly corresponds to TRBD1 (6 bases). The CDR3 is 16 amino acids. V was cut by 1 base and J by 7 bases, with 17 bases left in between. From germline, CDR1 is DFQATT and CDR2 SNEGSKA (reference sequence). The CDR3 DNA reads as TGCAGTGCTAGAGCGGGGGTTGAGGGGGTAAATTCACCCCTCCACTTT. This translates into CSARAGVEGVNSPLHF.

This clonotype occurred many times. The J gene is TRBJ1-1, the V gene TRBV7-8; D not certain. The germline V gene encodes CDR1 SGHVS and CDR2 FQNEAQ. The V and J ends lost 1 base and 1 base respectively, with 13 bases between them. The CDR3 sequence is 16 residues long. CDR3 loop: CASSLGTHLTNTEAFF. The CDR3 bases are TGTGCCAGCAGCTTAGGGACCCACCTAACGAACACTGAAGCTTTCTTT.